This T cell receptor beta chain is from a study of T-cell reconstitution after alpha-beta-depleted transplantation in children. TCRbeta library preparation incorporated unique molecular identifiers. TCRdb itself ran the PCR reads through MiXCR, one entry per CDR3 protein. The repertoire holds over 200,000 distinct CDR3 sequences, roughly a tenth seen once, with 28% in the top ten. CDR1 and CDR2 from the germline V gene are SGHRS and YFSETQ. Trimming took 4 bases from V and 0 from J, leaving 13 bases between them. This CDR3 comprises 15 residues. This clonotype was picked up many times. Its antigen is not identified. Study conclusions and caveats: For some patients, TCRbeta diversity was high at day 60 because of recipient T cells and thymic progenitors that survived.

The sequencing used PBMCs, collected before TCRalphabeta/CD19-depleted stem cell transplant. The gene calls are TRBV5-1 and TRBJ1-2; D might be TRBD1 (6 bases). This TCR was recovered from a child in the first two years of life with acute myeloid leukemia, due to receive a stem cell transplant. The CDR3 protein is CASSRDRTTNYGYTF. The CDR3 DNA is TGCGCCAGCAGCCGTGACAGGACTACTAACTATGGCTACACCTTC.